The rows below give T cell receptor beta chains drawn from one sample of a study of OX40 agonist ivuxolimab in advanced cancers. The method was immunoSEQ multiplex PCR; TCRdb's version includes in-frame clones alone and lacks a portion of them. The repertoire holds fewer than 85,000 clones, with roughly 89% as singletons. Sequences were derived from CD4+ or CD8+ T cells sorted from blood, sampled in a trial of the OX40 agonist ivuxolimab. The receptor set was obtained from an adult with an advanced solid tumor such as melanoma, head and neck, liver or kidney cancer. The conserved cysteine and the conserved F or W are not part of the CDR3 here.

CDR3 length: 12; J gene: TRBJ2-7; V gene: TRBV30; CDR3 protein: AWVETGRVHEQY
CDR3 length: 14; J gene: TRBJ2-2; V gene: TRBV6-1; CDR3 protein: ASSVFSGSNTGELF
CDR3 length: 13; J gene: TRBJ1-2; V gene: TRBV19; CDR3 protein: ASSADRGSNYGYT
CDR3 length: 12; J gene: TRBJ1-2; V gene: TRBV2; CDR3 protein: ASRSLTLNYGYT
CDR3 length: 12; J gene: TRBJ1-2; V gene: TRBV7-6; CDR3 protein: ASSLEFGREGYT
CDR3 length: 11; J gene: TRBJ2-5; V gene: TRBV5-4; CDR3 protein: ASSLDEEETQY
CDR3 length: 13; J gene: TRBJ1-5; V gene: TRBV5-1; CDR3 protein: ASSPMWGGNQPQH
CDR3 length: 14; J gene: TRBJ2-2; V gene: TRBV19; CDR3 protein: ASSISGSTGTGELF
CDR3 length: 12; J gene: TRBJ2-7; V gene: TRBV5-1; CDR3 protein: ASSPTGLSYEQY
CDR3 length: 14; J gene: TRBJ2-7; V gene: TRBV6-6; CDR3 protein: ASSYRDRGRPYEQY
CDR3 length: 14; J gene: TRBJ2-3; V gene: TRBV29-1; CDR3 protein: SVGPAAFRSLDTQY
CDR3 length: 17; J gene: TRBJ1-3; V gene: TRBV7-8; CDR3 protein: ASSLAFLPSANSGNTIY
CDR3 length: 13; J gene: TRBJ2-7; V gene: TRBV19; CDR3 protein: ASSIEGQGFYEQY
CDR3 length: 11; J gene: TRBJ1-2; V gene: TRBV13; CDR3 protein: ASSLEGGAGYT
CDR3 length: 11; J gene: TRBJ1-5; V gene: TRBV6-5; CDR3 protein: ASSLGPWLPQH
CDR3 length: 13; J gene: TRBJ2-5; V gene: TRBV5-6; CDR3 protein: ASSPRQGGGETQY
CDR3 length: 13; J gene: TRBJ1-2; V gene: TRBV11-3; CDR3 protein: ASSLGSPQSYGYT
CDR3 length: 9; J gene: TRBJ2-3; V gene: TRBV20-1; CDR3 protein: SAPKADTQY
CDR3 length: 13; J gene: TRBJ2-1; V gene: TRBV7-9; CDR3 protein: ASSLKGTNAHEQF
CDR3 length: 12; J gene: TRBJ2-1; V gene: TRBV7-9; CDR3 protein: ASSDKTILDEQF
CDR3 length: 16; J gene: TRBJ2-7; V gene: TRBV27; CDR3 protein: ASSSTLAGGTKTYEQY
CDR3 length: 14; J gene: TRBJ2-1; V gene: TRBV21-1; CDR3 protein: ASSKEDRLTYNEQF
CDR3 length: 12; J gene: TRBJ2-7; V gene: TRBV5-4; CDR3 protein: ASSSSQTGYEQY
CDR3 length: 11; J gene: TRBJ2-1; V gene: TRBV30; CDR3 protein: AFGTRLGNEQF
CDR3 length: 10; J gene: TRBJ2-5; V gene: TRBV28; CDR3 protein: ASSLLGETQY
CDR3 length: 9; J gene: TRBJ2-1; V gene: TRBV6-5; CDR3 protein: ASSRTDEQF
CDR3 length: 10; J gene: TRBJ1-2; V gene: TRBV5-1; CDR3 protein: ASSPGDYGYT
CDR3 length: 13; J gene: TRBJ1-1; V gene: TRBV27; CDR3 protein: ASTQLGTPNTEAF
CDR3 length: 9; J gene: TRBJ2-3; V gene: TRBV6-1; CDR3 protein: ASAEGDTQY
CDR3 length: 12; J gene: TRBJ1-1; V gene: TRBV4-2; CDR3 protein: ASSQPGRNTEAF
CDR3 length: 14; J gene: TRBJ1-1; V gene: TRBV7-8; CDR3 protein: ASSNVIHSLNTEAF
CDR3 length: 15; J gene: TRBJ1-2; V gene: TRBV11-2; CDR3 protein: ASSQLKEGPTSYGYT
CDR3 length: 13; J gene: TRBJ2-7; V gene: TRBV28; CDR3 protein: ASSLAGQSSYEQY
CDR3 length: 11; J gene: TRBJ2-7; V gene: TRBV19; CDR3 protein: ASSGDRSREQY
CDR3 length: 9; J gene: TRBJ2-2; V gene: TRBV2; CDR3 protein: ASSYTGELF
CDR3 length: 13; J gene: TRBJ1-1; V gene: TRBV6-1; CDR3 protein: ATQGAWADETEAF
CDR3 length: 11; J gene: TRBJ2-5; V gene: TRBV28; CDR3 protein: ASSEGGQETQY
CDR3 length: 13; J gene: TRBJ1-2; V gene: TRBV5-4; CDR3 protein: ASSPLGGVDYGYT
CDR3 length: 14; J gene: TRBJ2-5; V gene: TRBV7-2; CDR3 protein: ASSLGLAGYQETQY
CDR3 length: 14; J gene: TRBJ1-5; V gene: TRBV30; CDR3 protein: AWSARATALNQPQH
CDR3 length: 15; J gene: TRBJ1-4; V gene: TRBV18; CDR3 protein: ASSPGTGIPGNEKLF
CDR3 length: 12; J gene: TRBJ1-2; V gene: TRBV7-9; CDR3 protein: ASIRTGDYYGYT
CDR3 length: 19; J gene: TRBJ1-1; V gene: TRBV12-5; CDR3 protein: ASGDPRDTGRLIKPGTEAF
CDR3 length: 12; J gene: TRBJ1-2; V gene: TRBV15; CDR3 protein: ATSRATGNYGYT
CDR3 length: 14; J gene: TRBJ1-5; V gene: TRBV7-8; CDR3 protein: ASSSYSGQLNQPQH
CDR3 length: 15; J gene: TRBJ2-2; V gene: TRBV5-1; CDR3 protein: ASSLASRRASPGELF
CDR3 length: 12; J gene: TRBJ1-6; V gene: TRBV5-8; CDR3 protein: ASSLRGIYSPLH
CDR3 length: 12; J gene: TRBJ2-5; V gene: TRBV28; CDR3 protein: ASSFGGSGETQY